This T cell receptor beta chain came from a study of vaccination effects on CD4 cells after COVID-19. Worth noting for this clone: The antigen is undetermined.

Germline loops: CDR1 LGHDT, CDR2 YNNKEL (reference sequence). V lost 4 bases, J lost 8 bases, and 20 bases lay in between. The CDR3 loop spans 15 amino acids. The data were produced by immunoSEQ multiplex PCR, yet TCRdb's version contains in-frame clones alone and is incomplete. The data contain more than 9,500 clones, 65% to 75% of them singletons. Within the ViraFEST assay, antigen-specific CD4+ T cells underwent expansion with viral peptide pools prior to sequencing. Researchers isolated CD4+ T cells once less than 13 days of culture had elapsed. Two-dose BNT162b2 or mRNA-1273 vaccination was given to participants.

The sequencing used CD4+ T cells from PBMCs cultured with SARS-CoV-2 spike peptides, collected after COVID-19 vaccination. The clonotype comes from a human donor who received a COVID-19 vaccine. The rearrangement joins TRBV3-1 (or the pseudogene TRBV3-2) to TRBJ1-2; possibly TRBD1 for D (6 bases). CDR3 bases: TGTGCCAGCAGCCCCAGCCTACTGGGGGCTGGGGGCTACACCTTC. It translates to CASSPSLLGAGGYTF.